Listed here are 29 T cell receptor beta chains from one sample, sequenced in a study of human T cells and chemical hapten exposure. TCRdb redid the calling of the RACE reads with MiXCR, one entry per CDR3 protein. Altogether under 130,000 distinct CDR3 sequences are present, 34% being singletons, with the ten largest covering 2.5% to 3.5%. The time point was: patch test 3, about 24 weeks after DPC sensitization. The treatment was: therapeutic diphenylcyclopropenone sensitization with weekly scalp DPC. Sample: whole blood, taken in connection with sensitization to the hapten diphenylcyclopropenone (DPC). These receptors all stem from a man aged 40-55 years with alopecia areata. Some clones in this sample may be carry-over from other donors' samples.

In this sample, this clonotype turned up many times. The chain is built from TRBV6-2 or TRBV6-3 and TRBJ2-1; the match to TRBD2 covers 7 bases. Germline lookup yields CDR1 MNHEY and CDR2 SVGEGT. CDR3 size: 12 residues. Here the CDR3 DNA reads TGTGGCGTACGGGGGAGGGCCGGTGAGCAGTTCTTC. Translation gives CGVRGRAGEQFF.

The chain carries TRBV7-6 and TRBJ2-3; 9 bases fit TRBD2. The junction had 9 bases not matched to a gene; V was cut back by 1 base and J by 1 base. The germline gives CDR1 SGHVS, CDR2 FNYEAQ. CDR3 length equals 18 residues. CDR3 in DNA: TGTGCCAGCAGCTTAGGAAGCAGACTAGCGGCACGCACAGATACGCAGTATTTT. Protein product: CASSLGSRLAARTDTQYF. The variable domain in full, completed from reference TRBV7-6 and TRBJ2-3, reads GAGVSQSPRYKVTKRGQDVALRCDPISGHVSLYWYRQALGQGPEFLTYFNYEAQQDKSGLPNDRFSAERPEGSISTLTIQRTEQRDSAMYRCASSLGSRLAARTDTQYFGPGTRLTVL.

Only a few counts were recorded for this clonotype. The chain uses TRBV6-2 or TRBV6-3 and TRBJ2-5; 9 bases line up with TRBD2. The CDR3 totals 14 residues. With 5 bases clipped from V and 5 bases from J, the junction kept 6 bases outside the gene matches. Germline V gene lookup returns CDR1 MNHEY and CDR2 SVGEGT. The CDR3: CASSPAGGDETQYF. Written as DNA, the CDR3 is TGTGCCAGCAGTCCCGCGGGGGGGGATGAGACCCAGTACTTC.

This clonotype was seen a handful of times. This sequence joins TRBV14 and TRBJ1-6; D gene ambiguous. Per germline, CDR1 SGHDN and CDR2 FVKESK. There are 13 residues in the CDR3. Deletions cut 4 bases from V and 4 bases from J, with 5 bases between. This CDR3 reads CASSRSYNSPLHF. CDR3 bases: TGTGCCAGCAGCCGAAGTTATAATTCACCCCTCCACTTT.

The rearrangement links TRBV6-1 to TRBJ2-7, with TRBD1 identical over 9 bases. The CDR3 covers 15 residues. CDR1 MNHNS and CDR2 SASEGT come from the germline V gene. The V and J ends lost 7 bases and 6 bases, in that order; junction bases with no gene match: 13. CDR3 nucleotide sequence: TGTGCCAGCATACCTAGGGGACAGGGAGCATCCGAGCAGTACTTC. This gives the protein CASIPRGQGASEQYF.

The chain combines TRBV28 with TRBJ2-3; TRBD2 matches 9 bases. Germline loops: CDR1 MDHEN, CDR2 SYDVKM. The CDR3 has 16 residues. V lost 3 bases and J lost 7; bases outside the gene matches: 11. The CDR3 reads CASSLGTLAGKNTQYF. DNA of the CDR3: TGTGCCAGCAGTTTGGGGACCCTAGCGGGAAAAAATACGCAGTATTTT.

The chain has TRBV29-1 and TRBJ2-7; possible D gene TRBD1, 8 bases. V was pared by 3 bases and J by 0 bases, with 21 bases between. Germline CDR1 reads SQVTM; CDR2 reads ANQGSEA. CDR3 length: 17 residues. For the CDR3, the DNA is TGCAGCGTTGATGGTCGGACAGGGAGGGGAAGCTCCTACGAGCAGTACTTC. As protein: CSVDGRTGRGSSYEQYF.

V usage is TRBV18 and J usage is TRBJ2-3; 10 positions agree with TRBD1. CDR1 is KGHSH and CDR2 is LQKENI in the germline V gene. Losses at the gene ends were 1 base for V and 5 bases for J; bases not matched to a gene: 18. This CDR3 contains 20 residues. The CDR3 is CASSPLSSTGRQGAGDTQYF. The CDR3, as DNA: TGTGCCAGCTCACCACTAAGCTCGACCGGCCGACAGGGGGCGGGAGATACGCAGTATTTT.

This clonotype was observed a few times. The chain combines TRBV6-5 with TRBJ2-4, with TRBD1 matching 9 bases. The junction had 0 bases not matched to a gene; V was cut back by 6 bases and J by 9 bases. Per germline, CDR1 MNHEY and CDR2 SVGAGI. The CDR3 runs to 11 residues. The CDR3 sequence: CASRDRGIQYF. The CDR3 DNA follows: TGTGCCAGCAGGGACAGGGGCATTCAGTACTTC.

The J gene is TRBJ1-5, the V gene TRBV20-1; D possibly corresponds to TRBD1 (6 bases). Germline V gene sequence: CDR1 DFQATT, CDR2 SNEGSKA (reference sequence). This CDR3 has 16 residues. V shed 5 bases and J shed 3 bases, with 20 bases lying between them. The CDR3 spells CSAARSTGIPNQPQHF. CDR3 bases: TGCAGTGCTGCAAGGTCCACAGGGATCCCCAATCAGCCCCAGCATTTT.

The rearrangement joins TRBV5-1 to TRBJ2-3; tentatively, D is TRBD2 (7 bases). The CDR3 runs to 15 residues. From germline, CDR1 is SGHRS and CDR2 YFSETQ. V was shortened by 4 bases and J by 1 base, with 13 bases between the two germline ends. The CDR3 nucleotides are TGCGCCAGCAGCCGGGGGGCGGGCCGCACAGATACGCAGTATTTT. This codes for CASSRGAGRTDTQYF.

The chain employs TRBV29-1 and TRBJ2-3, with D possibly being TRBD2 (6 bases). V was pared by 5 bases and J by 5 bases, with 14 bases between. Germline V CDR1 and CDR2: SQVTM, ANQGSEA. The CDR3 contains 13 residues. CDR3 sequence: CSVLGGLRDTQYF. CDR3 DNA: TGCAGCGTTTTAGGAGGGTTAAGAGATACGCAGTATTTT.

This clonotype was picked up a small number of times. The rearrangement uses TRBV7-8 and TRBJ1-5; the match to TRBD1 covers 9 bases. CDR1 SGHVS and CDR2 FQNEAQ come from the germline V gene. The CDR3 is made up of 16 amino acids. J gave up 3 bases and V 5 bases, and 8 bases lay outside the gene matches. CDR3 nucleotide sequence: TGTGCCAGCAGCCCCGAAACAGGGGGCGACAATCAGCCCCAGCATTTT. This codes for CASSPETGGDNQPQHF. The whole variable domain, remainder taken from reference TRBV7-8 and TRBJ1-5, is GAGVSQSPRYKVAKRGQDVALRCDPISGHVSLFWYQQALGQGPEFLTYFQNEAQLDKSGLPSDRFFAERPEGSVSTLKIQRTQQEDSAVYLCASSPETGGDNQPQHFGDGTRLSIL.

This clonotype occurred a few times. The genes are TRBV6-6 and TRBJ1-1; D perhaps matches TRBD1 (5 bases). V was trimmed by 0 bases and J by 6 bases, leaving 14 bases between them. There are 15 residues in the CDR3. Looked up from germline, CDR1 is MNHNY and CDR2 is SVGAGI (reference sequence). Here the CDR3 DNA reads TGTGCCAGCAGTTACTCGGGGCGAACCCTCCCTGAAGCTTTCTTT. Translation: CASSYSGRTLPEAFF.

This chain links TRBV7-3 with TRBJ2-1; no clear D gene. The germline V and J ends were trimmed by 0 bases and 2 bases, with 2 bases remaining between them. The germline V gene has CDR1 SGHTA and CDR2 FQGTGA. The CDR3 runs 13 residues. The CDR3 coding sequence is TGTGCCAGCAGCTTAACCCCCTACAATGAGCAGTTCTTC. This translates into CASSLTPYNEQFF.

This chain connects TRBV28 to TRBJ1-5, with D unresolved. Germline loops: CDR1 MDHEN, CDR2 SYDVKM. CDR3 length equals 16 residues. V was shortened by 1 base and J by 5 bases, with 15 bases between the two germline ends. The CDR3 DNA is TGTGCCAGCAGTTTATCCGGTTTCGGGGAGTATCAGCCCCAGCATTTT. This codes for CASSLSGFGEYQPQHF.

The chain recombines TRBV6-5 with TRBJ1-2; D is unclear. From germline, CDR1 is MNHEY and CDR2 SVGAGI. The CDR3 extends over 11 amino acids. The germline V and J ends were trimmed by 2 bases and 7 bases, with 5 bases remaining between them. CDR3 amino acids: CASSYGVGYTF. CDR3 nucleotide sequence: TGTGCCAGCAGTTACGGGGTTGGCTACACCTTC.

This clonotype occurred a few times. The chain joins TRBV6-5 to TRBJ2-6; D not resolved. This CDR3 contains 15 residues. In germline, CDR1 is MNHEY, CDR2 SVGAGI. V was cut by 7 bases and J by 0 bases, with 10 bases left in between. CDR3: CASNPRPSGANVLTF. The CDR3 DNA reads as TGTGCCAGCAACCCCCGCCCCTCTGGGGCCAACGTCCTGACTTTC.

The CDR3 DNA sequence: TGCAGCGTTCTGGGACAGTTGAACTATGGCTACACCTTC. It translates to CSVLGQLNYGYTF. The genes are TRBV29-1 and TRBJ1-2; 7 bases line up with TRBD1. CDR1 is SQVTM, CDR2 ANQGSEA, per germline. Trimming at V came to 5 bases and at J to 2 bases, leaving 5 bases not matched to a gene. This CDR3 comprises 13 residues.

The sample holds a few counts of this clonotype. The rearrangement uses TRBV13 and TRBJ2-3; no firm D call. The CDR3 spans 13 residues. Germline V gene sequence: CDR1 PRHDT, CDR2 FYEKMQ (reference sequence). Trimming pared 6 bases from V and 4 bases from J, leaving 11 bases between. This CDR3 reads CASSPDGSDTQYF. In DNA form, the CDR3 reads TGTGCCAGCAGTCCGGACGGATCAGATACGCAGTATTTT.

V and J are TRBV7-6 and TRBJ2-7; 12 bases align to TRBD1. CDR1 and CDR2 (germline): SGHVS, FNYEAQ. CDR3 length: 14 amino acids. V was clipped by 4 bases and J by 7 bases; unmatched bases: 5. Here the CDR3 reads CASSSGQGAGEQYF. The CDR3 DNA follows: TGTGCCAGCAGCTCGGGACAGGGGGCGGGGGAGCAGTACTTC. The full variable domain, in which reference TRBV7-6 and TRBJ2-7 provide the parts outside the CDR3, is GAGVSQSPRYKVTKRGQDVALRCDPISGHVSLYWYRQALGQGPEFLTYFNYEAQQDKSGLPNDRFSAERPEGSISTLTIQRTEQRDSAMYRCASSSGQGAGEQYFGPGTRLTVT.

The rearrangement joins TRBV7-9 to TRBJ2-7; D is ambiguous. The germline CDR1 and CDR2 sequences are SEHNR and FQNEAQ (reference sequence). The CDR3 totals 12 residues. Trimming took off 5 bases at V and 7 bases at J, with 12 bases between the two ends. CDR3 coding DNA: TGTGCCAGCAGCCCCGGGCCTGGGGAGCAGTACTTC. It encodes CASSPGPGEQYF.

This clonotype was seen a few times. V usage is TRBV25-1 and J usage is TRBJ1-3; 10 bases align to TRBD1. CDR1 is MGHDK and CDR2 is SYGVNS in the germline V gene. V gave up 3 bases and J gave up 2 bases; unmatched junction bases: 10. CDR3 length: 18 amino acids. CDR3 protein: CASSDNPGGTGAGNTIYF. The CDR3 nucleotides read TGTGCCAGCAGTGATAACCCTGGAGGGACAGGGGCTGGAAACACCATATATTTT.

In DNA form, the CDR3 reads TGTGCCAGCAGTCCATCTACCGGACGCTTGAACACTGAAGCTTTCTTT. This encodes CASSPSTGRLNTEAFF. The genes are TRBV6-2 or TRBV6-3 and TRBJ1-1; D is unclear. CDR1 and CDR2 (germline): MNHEY, SVGEGT. Trimming shortened V by 5 bases and J by 0 bases, and 16 bases separated the two germline ends. The CDR3 is 16 residues long.

This clonotype was counted only a few times. The chain joins TRBV7-2 to TRBJ2-7; no definite D call. The V and J ends lost 3 bases and 6 bases respectively, with 9 bases between them. From germline, CDR1 is SGHTA and CDR2 FQGNSA. The CDR3 loop spans 12 amino acids. CDR3 residues: CASSFYSGEQYF. In nucleotides, the CDR3 is TGTGCCAGCAGCTTTTACAGTGGCGAGCAGTACTTC.

In its sample, this clonotype was seen a few times. J is TRBJ2-4 and V is TRBV7-9, with TRBD1 as a possible D gene (6 bases). Trimming left V 5 bases short and J 4 bases short, with 18 bases between. Per germline, CDR1 SEHNR and CDR2 FQNEAQ (reference sequence). The CDR3 spans 16 residues. CDR3 bases: TGTGCCAGCAGCCATTTCGGACAGAATCTTAAAAACATTCAGTACTTC. As protein: CASSHFGQNLKNIQYF.

This sequence joins TRBV10-3 and TRBJ2-2; D not certain. The V gene's germline CDR1 is ENHRY and CDR2 SYGVKD. The CDR3 totals 15 residues. Trimming took off 0 bases at V and 7 bases at J, with 12 bases between the two ends. Here the CDR3 reads CAISESNQRSGELFF. CDR3 in DNA: TGTGCCATCAGTGAGTCGAATCAGCGCAGCGGGGAGCTGTTTTTT.

The chain uses TRBV20-1 and TRBJ1-4, with unresolved D. Germline V gives CDR1 DFQATT, CDR2 SNEGSKA (reference sequence). V was shortened by 5 bases and J by 0 bases, with 13 bases between the two germline ends. This CDR3 has 15 amino acids. CDR3 sequence: CSAPADWSTNEKLFF. CDR3 sequence (DNA): TGCAGTGCTCCCGCAGACTGGTCAACTAATGAAAAACTGTTTTTT.

The chain uses TRBV6-2 or TRBV6-3 and TRBJ2-3, with 13 bases that match TRBD2. This CDR3 comprises 18 residues. Germline V lookup: CDR1 MNHEY, CDR2 SVGEGT. Trimming at V came to 5 bases and at J to 0 bases, leaving 8 bases not matched to a gene. Written as DNA, the CDR3 is TGTGCCAGCAGTCGGTGGACTAGCGGGAGAGGAAGCACAGATACGCAGTATTTT. Its protein product is CASSRWTSGRGSTDTQYF.